A selection of T cell receptor beta chains follows, all from one sample in a study of Ad26.COV2.S vaccination and SARS-CoV-2 variants. The protocol was immunoSEQ multiplex PCR, while the TCRdb copy is restricted to in-frame clones and leaves out a portion. This table has approximately 300,000 clones, around 83% appearing once. Source: peripheral blood, taken in a trial of Ad26.COV2.S vaccine versus placebo. Every receptor here comes from a person between 18 and 65 years old who received the Ad26.COV2.S COVID-19 vaccine or a placebo. CDR3s include the opening cysteine and the closing phenylalanine or tryptophan. D genes are given only for firm matches. Rows may omit the clone size; those that give it use once, few, many or a size class.

V: TRBV23-1; J: TRBJ2-1; D: TRBD2; size: NA; CDR3: CASSQEAGRGPNEQFF; DNA: TGCGCCAGCAGTCAAGAGGCAGGGAGGGGTCCGAATGAGCAGTTCTTC
V: TRBV5-4; J: TRBJ1-2; D: NA; size: NA; CDR3: CASSVSPIFNYGYTF; DNA: TGTGCCAGCAGCGTATCCCCTATTTTTAACTATGGCTACACCTTC
V: TRBV14; J: TRBJ2-5; D: NA; size: NA; CDR3: CASRSSGVETQYF; DNA: TGTGCCAGCAGGAGCTCGGGGGTAGAGACCCAGTACTTC
V: TRBV10-2; J: TRBJ1-1; D: NA; size: NA; CDR3: CASRDLQGRGDTEAFF; DNA: TGCGCCAGCAGAGACCTACAGGGTAGGGGAGACACTGAAGCTTTCTTT
V: TRBV4-3; J: TRBJ2-5; D: TRBD2; size: NA; CDR3: CASSGISGVKETQYF; DNA: TGCGCCAGCAGCGGGATTAGCGGGGTAAAAGAGACCCAGTACTTC
V: TRBV7-6; J: TRBJ2-7; D: TRBD1; size: NA; CDR3: CASSPRTGIGYEQYF; DNA: TGTGCCAGCAGCCCCCGGACAGGGATAGGCTACGAGCAGTACTTC
V: TRBV12-3/TRBV12-4; J: TRBJ1-2; D: NA; size: once; CDR3: CASSNFYGYTF; DNA: TGTGCCAGCAGTAACTTCTATGGCTACACCTTC
V: TRBV11-2; J: TRBJ2-6; D: NA; size: once; CDR3: CASSSRLTGANVLTF; DNA: TGTGCCAGCAGCTCCCGGTTGACTGGGGCCAACGTCCTGACTTTC
V: TRBV14; J: TRBJ2-4; D: TRBD1; size: NA; CDR3: CASSRDRANIQYF; DNA: TGTGCCAGCAGCCGAGACAGGGCAAACATTCAGTACTTC
V: TRBV2; J: TRBJ2-7; D: NA; size: NA; CDR3: CASTPGVHEQYF; DNA: TGTGCCAGCACCCCCGGGGTACACGAGCAGTACTTC
V: TRBV27; J: TRBJ1-4; D: TRBD1; size: NA; CDR3: CASSREGTGKNEKLFF; DNA: TGTGCCAGCAGCAGGGAGGGGACAGGCAAAAATGAAAAACTGTTTTTT
V: TRBV18; J: TRBJ1-6; D: NA; size: NA; CDR3: CASSSDRGVNSPLHF; DNA: TGTGCCAGCTCATCAGACAGAGGAGTTAATTCACCCCTCCACTTT
V: TRBV5-1; J: TRBJ1-2; D: TRBD1; size: NA; CDR3: CASSLSPGQGAYGYTF; DNA: TGCGCCAGCAGTTTGTCTCCGGGACAGGGGGCGTATGGCTACACCTTC
V: TRBV18; J: TRBJ2-5; D: NA; size: NA; CDR3: CASSPLLSGSSGTQYF; DNA: TGTGCCAGCTCACCACTTTTGAGTGGATCAAGCGGGACCCAGTACTTC
V: TRBV7-9; J: TRBJ1-2; D: NA; size: NA; CDR3: CASSSGQPLYGYTF; DNA: TGTGCCAGCAGCTCAGGACAGCCCCTCTATGGCTACACCTTC
V: TRBV20-1; J: TRBJ1-1; D: NA; size: NA; CDR3: CSAQVDTEAFF; DNA: TGCAGTGCCCAAGTGGACACTGAAGCTTTCTTT
V: TRBV6-5; J: TRBJ1-1; D: NA; size: NA; CDR3: CASSYPGAVTEAFF; DNA: TGTGCCAGCAGTTATCCGGGGGCAGTAACTGAAGCTTTCTTT
V: TRBV5-1; J: TRBJ2-4; D: NA; size: NA; CDR3: CASSFTGAKNIQYF; DNA: TGCGCCAGCAGCTTCACAGGGGCCAAAAACATTCAGTACTTC
V: TRBV2; J: TRBJ2-5; D: NA; size: NA; CDR3: CASKLGQRQETQYF; DNA: TGTGCCAGCAAATTAGGGCAGCGGCAAGAGACCCAGTACTTC
V: TRBV3-1/TRBV3-2; J: TRBJ2-5; D: NA; size: NA; CDR3: CASSLSTRGQTQYF; DNA: TGTGCCAGCAGCCTCTCGACTAGGGGGCAGACCCAGTACTTC
V: TRBV27; J: TRBJ1-6; D: NA; size: NA; CDR3: CASSLSKISPLHF; DNA: TGTGCCAGCAGTTTATCGAAAATTTCACCCCTCCACTTT
V: TRBV2; J: TRBJ2-3; D: NA; size: NA; CDR3: CASGSTRSTDTQYF; DNA: TGTGCCAGCGGCAGCACGAGAAGCACAGATACGCAGTATTTT
V: TRBV18; J: TRBJ1-2; D: NA; size: NA; CDR3: CASSPPERVSGYTF; DNA: TGTGCCAGCTCACCACCGGAGCGGGTCTCTGGCTACACCTTC
V: TRBV11-1; J: TRBJ2-5; D: NA; size: NA; CDR3: CASSLVADRGETQYF; DNA: TGTGCCAGCAGCTTAGTGGCAGACCGGGGGGAGACCCAGTACTTC
V: TRBV10-2; J: TRBJ2-1; D: NA; size: NA; CDR3: CASSDLQGGNEQFF; DNA: TGCGCCAGCAGTGACCTTCAGGGGGGCAATGAGCAGTTCTTC
V: TRBV21-1; J: TRBJ1-5; D: NA; size: NA; CDR3: CASSPWGVRNQPQHF; DNA: TGTGCCAGCAGCCCCTGGGGAGTACGCAATCAGCCCCAGCATTTT
V: TRBV7-9; J: TRBJ2-7; D: TRBD2; size: NA; CDR3: CASSPRLGGSEQYF; DNA: TGTGCCAGCAGCCCGCGCCTGGGGGGGAGCGAGCAGTACTTC
V: TRBV7-8; J: TRBJ2-1; D: NA; size: NA; CDR3: CASSLGGAGSYNEQFF; DNA: TGTGCCAGCAGCTTAGGGGGCGCAGGCTCCTACAATGAGCAGTTCTTC
V: TRBV20-1; J: TRBJ2-1; D: NA; size: NA; CDR3: CSARGVFF; DNA: TGCAGTGCTAGAGGAGTGTTCTTC
V: TRBV6-5; J: TRBJ2-5; D: NA; size: NA; CDR3: CASSYSQETQYF; DNA: TGTGCCAGCAGTTACTCGCAGGAGACCCAGTACTTC
V: TRBV7-6; J: TRBJ1-2; D: NA; size: once; CDR3: CASSMTVGNYGYTF; DNA: TGTGCCAGCAGCATGACGGTGGGGAACTATGGCTACACCTTC
V: TRBV5-4; J: TRBJ1-6; D: TRBD1; size: few; CDR3: CASSLAQGARNSPLHF; DNA: TGTGCCAGCAGCTTGGCCCAGGGGGCAAGGAATTCACCCCTCCACTTT
V: TRBV10-3; J: TRBJ1-6; D: NA; size: NA; CDR3: CAISPLIENSPLHF; DNA: TGTGCCATCAGTCCCCTGATAGAAAATTCACCCCTCCACTTT
V: TRBV12-5; J: TRBJ2-1; D: NA; size: NA; CDR3: CASGFVYLNEQFF; DNA: TGTGCTAGTGGTTTCGTGTATCTAAATGAGCAGTTCTTC
V: TRBV30; J: TRBJ2-5; D: TRBD2; size: NA; CDR3: CAWSLAGASLRETQYF; DNA: TGTGCCTGGAGTCTAGCGGGGGCCTCGCTAAGGGAGACCCAGTACTTC
V: TRBV10-3; J: TRBJ1-3; D: NA; size: once; CDR3: CAISERDASGNTIYF; DNA: TGTGCCATCAGTGAAAGGGATGCCTCTGGAAACACCATATATTTT
V: TRBV18; J: TRBJ1-1; D: NA; size: once; CDR3: CASSPQGPPDTEAFF; DNA: TGTGCCAGCTCACCCCAGGGGCCCCCGGACACTGAAGCTTTCTTT
V: TRBV6-2/TRBV6-3; J: TRBJ2-2; D: NA; size: once; CDR3: CASSYAWAGKNTGELFF; DNA: TGTGCCAGCAGTTACGCTTGGGCAGGGAAGAACACCGGGGAGCTGTTTTTT
V: TRBV11-2; J: TRBJ2-5; D: NA; size: few; CDR3: CASSSGSGRGETQYF; DNA: TGTGCCAGCAGCTCTGGGTCTGGTCGCGGAGAGACCCAGTACTTC
V: TRBV18; J: TRBJ2-7; D: TRBD1; size: NA; CDR3: CASSPQGAYEQYF; DNA: TGTGCCAGCTCACCGCAGGGGGCCTACGAGCAGTACTTC
V: TRBV7-2; J: TRBJ2-3; D: NA; size: NA; CDR3: CASSLGLSTDTQYF; DNA: TGTGCCAGCAGCTTAGGCCTGAGCACAGATACGCAGTATTTT
V: TRBV6-5; J: TRBJ1-3; D: NA; size: NA; CDR3: CASTYRGSSGNTIYF; DNA: TGTGCCAGCACCTATCGAGGCAGTTCTGGAAACACCATATATTTT
V: TRBV2; J: TRBJ1-1; D: NA; size: NA; CDR3: CASSEAPGTEAFF; DNA: TGTGCCAGCAGTGAAGCCCCGGGCACTGAAGCTTTCTTT
V: TRBV11-2; J: TRBJ2-7; D: TRBD2; size: NA; CDR3: CASSLDGGGTNEQYF; DNA: TGTGCCAGCAGCTTAGATGGGGGGGGGACCAACGAGCAGTACTTC
V: TRBV7-2; J: TRBJ2-3; D: NA; size: NA; CDR3: CASSLSGDTQYF; DNA: TGTGCCAGCAGCTTAAGCGGAGATACGCAGTATTTT
V: TRBV9; J: TRBJ2-1; D: NA; size: few; CDR3: CASSVDGGENEQFF; DNA: TGTGCCAGCAGCGTAGATGGTGGGGAAAATGAGCAGTTCTTC
V: TRBV9; J: TRBJ2-1; D: NA; size: NA; CDR3: CASSASSRVNEQFF; DNA: TGTGCCAGCAGCGCCTCCTCGCGGGTGAATGAGCAGTTCTTC
V: TRBV9; J: TRBJ2-5; D: NA; size: NA; CDR3: CASSAEQGQETQYF; DNA: TGTGCCAGCAGCGCCGAGCAGGGGCAAGAGACCCAGTACTTC
V: TRBV30; J: TRBJ2-5; D: NA; size: NA; CDR3: CALWNMASQETQYF; DNA: TGTGCCCTATGGAATATGGCCTCCCAAGAGACCCAGTACTTC
V: TRBV11-2; J: TRBJ1-1; D: TRBD1; size: NA; CDR3: CASSPRTGDTEAFF; DNA: TGTGCCAGCAGCCCCCGGACAGGGGACACTGAAGCTTTCTTT
V: TRBV6-2/TRBV6-3; J: TRBJ2-7; D: NA; size: NA; CDR3: CASSPLDWNEQYF; DNA: TGTGCCAGCAGCCCGTTGGACTGGAACGAGCAGTACTTC